Listed below are T cell receptor beta chains from one sample, sequenced in a study of cytomegalovirus exposure and HLA in healthy donors. The protocol was immunoSEQ multiplex PCR, while the TCRdb copy is restricted to in-frame clones and leaves out a portion. The sample has 170,000 or so clones; under 85% are singletons. Sequencing input: PBMCs. Receptor source: a woman aged 25-40 years in good health and CMV-seronegative. Each CDR3 is given with its conserved first and last residue. The order of the fields is D gene, V gene, CDR3 length, J gene, CDR3 protein. A D gene is named only where the DNA matches it firmly.

>TRBD1|TRBV18|18|TRBJ1-1
CASSPGRQGLRGNTEAFF
>-|TRBV29-1|15|TRBJ1-3
CSVRAGSNSGNTIYF
>-|TRBV2|14|TRBJ1-1
CASSDQGTNTEAFF
>TRBD2|TRBV15|16|TRBJ2-2
CATSEPGGGDTGELFF
>-|TRBV5-4|15|TRBJ1-6
CASSLGDRWNSPLHF
>TRBD1|TRBV5-1|14|TRBJ2-4
CASSAGQGWDIQYF
>-|TRBV30|13|TRBJ1-3
CAWGQLSGNTIYF
>-|TRBV19|14|TRBJ2-1
CASSIQDTYNEQFF
>TRBD1|TRBV9|18|TRBJ2-2
CASSVAPGQGGNTGELFF
>TRBD1|TRBV10-2|18|TRBJ2-2
CASSEYGGLPGGTGELFF
>-|TRBV7-2|15|TRBJ2-7
CASSLALAQGYEQYF
>TRBD2|TRBV6-5|16|TRBJ2-1
CASSSRLAGAYNEQFF
>-|TRBV6-1|12|TRBJ1-5
CASSLRPQPQHF
>TRBD2|TRBV5-4|16|TRBJ2-1
CASSLGLAGAYNEQFF
>TRBD1|TRBV7-9|17|TRBJ1-3
CASSVLGTGPSGNTIYF
>TRBD2|TRBV6-4|20|TRBJ2-7
CASSDSGTSGGPPPKREQYF
>-|TRBV11-2|15|TRBJ1-6
CASSDKGVYNSPLHF
>TRBD1|TRBV7-6|17|TRBJ2-2
CASSPWTGRLSTGELFF
>TRBD1|TRBV7-9|17|TRBJ2-3
CASSLAGQGEDTDTQYF
>TRBD1|TRBV7-9|16|TRBJ1-1
CASSMDRGRGGAEAFF
>-|TRBV11-1|13|TRBJ2-1
CASSFRTENEQFF
>-|TRBV14|13|TRBJ2-7
CASSQEQGIEQYF
>-|TRBV7-9|14|TRBJ1-6
CASSFVGRAWTLHF
>-|TRBV6-5|12|TRBJ2-5
CASSPGSETQYF
>-|TRBV6-5|13|TRBJ1-1
CASSAGVRTEAFF
>TRBD1|TRBV2|14|-
CASRWDRATYEQYF
>-|TRBV19|14|TRBJ1-2
CASSHRDTLYGYTF
>-|TRBV5-1|13|TRBJ1-1
CASMRDYNTEAFF
>-|TRBV30|12|TRBJ1-1
CAWRRVRPEAFF
>-|TRBV4-2|15|TRBJ1-3
CASSQDRSSGNTIYF
>TRBD2|TRBV5-1|15|TRBJ2-5
CASSRRTSPEETQYF